This T cell receptor beta chain was documented in a study of T cell repertoires in cytomegalovirus infection. Study at large: Matching HLA type, along with CMV infection, was indicated by public TCR beta signatures.

TCRdb fed the reads into MiXCR, producing one record per CDR3 protein. The sample shows roughly 140,000 distinct CDR3 sequences, around a quarter of them seen only once. About this clonotype itself: Its antigen is undetermined.

The V gene's germline CDR1 is SGHTA and CDR2 FQGNSA. V lost 3 bases and J lost 2, with 9 bases in between. The CDR3 is 14 amino acids. Study-level findings and limits: Carriers of CMV and the relevant HLA type were discriminated by public TCR beta frequency. What dominated the ex vivo response were HLA-C-restricted CMV-specific TCR beta clonotypes.

The chain has TRBV7-2 and TRBJ2-3; D uncertain. This receptor was taken from a human donor in good health (CMV status not recorded). Some clones in this sample may be carry-over from other donors' samples. Sequencing used PBMCs. Here the CDR3 reads CASSFNSPTDTQYF. The DNA for the CDR3 is TGTGCCAGCAGCTTTAACTCCCCCACAGATACGCAGTATTTT.